These 17 T cell receptor beta chains were all obtained from the same sample, sequenced in a study of graft-versus-host responses after intestinal transplantation. Assay: immunoSEQ multiplex PCR; the TCRdb copy retains only in-frame clones and omits some. The data show under 100,000 clones, with around 90% seen just once and roughly a sixth held by the top ten. The sequencing here drew on PBMCs, taken 453 days after intestinal transplant. The receptors come from a human patient who received an intestinal transplant, so some T cells may come from the graft donor.

J is TRBJ2-7 and V is TRBV15; 8 nucleotides line up with TRBD1. The germline gives CDR1 LNHNV, CDR2 YYDKDF (reference sequence). The J segment lost 1 base and the V segment lost 2 bases, leaving 4 bases of the junction unmatched. CDR3 length: 15 amino acids. In nucleotides, the CDR3 is TGTGCCACCAGCAGACCGCAGGGGGCGTCCTACGAGCAGTACTTC. Amino acid sequence: CATSRPQGASYEQYF.

The DNA of the CDR3 is TGTGCCAGCAGCTTAGGGGGACGCGGCACTGAAGCTTTCTTT. Protein sequence: CASSLGGRGTEAFF. The chain joins TRBV7-9 to TRBJ1-1, with a weak D call TRBD1 (5 bases). Trimming removed 1 base at V and 4 bases at J, with 10 bases between. This CDR3 contains 14 residues. Germline-derived CDR1 and CDR2 are SEHNR and FQNEAQ (reference sequence).

The CDR3 region is CASSQWVEHTEAFF. CDR3 DNA sequence: TGCGCCAGCAGCCAATGGGTGGAGCACACTGAAGCTTTCTTT. The chain uses TRBV4-1 and TRBJ1-1; D call uncertain. V lost 2 bases to trimming and J lost 3 bases, with 10 bases between them. The CDR3 runs to 14 residues. Germline V lookup: CDR1 MGHRA, CDR2 YSYEKL.

The V and J genes are TRBV7-4 and TRBJ1-1, with no clear D. The CDR3 runs to 15 residues. The V gene's germline CDR1 is SGHVT and CDR2 SQSDAQ. V lost 4 bases, J lost 5 bases, and 17 bases lay in between. CDR3 sequence reads: CASSCTAASGTEAFF. In DNA, the CDR3 is TGTGCCAGCAGCTGTACGGCAGCTTCGGGGACTGAAGCTTTCTTT. The full variable domain, rest sourced from reference TRBV7-4 and TRBJ1-1, is GAGVSQSPRYKVAKRGRDVALRCDSISGHVTLYWYRQTLGQGSEVLTYSQSDAQRDKSGRPSGRFSAERPERSVSTLKIQRTEQGDSAVYLCASSCTAASGTEAFFGQGTRLTVV.

The chain joins TRBV27 to TRBJ2-3, with D unclear. CDR1 and CDR2 (germline): MNHEY, SMNVEV (reference sequence). CDR3 size: 13 residues. Trimming took off 3 bases at V and 0 bases at J, with 4 bases between the two ends. The CDR3 coding sequence is TGTGCCAGCAGTTTGATCAGCACAGATACGCAGTATTTT. It yields the protein CASSLISTDTQYF.

In its sample, this clone was seen a few times. The chain links TRBV28 to TRBJ1-5, with D hard to call. The germline V gene has CDR1 MDHEN and CDR2 SYDVKM. Between the trimmed V and J ends, which lost 2 bases and 7 bases, there was a span of 15 bases. The CDR3 runs 15 residues. CDR3 sequence reads: CASSLPPRFGQPQHF. The CDR3 coding sequence is TGTGCCAGCAGTTTACCGCCCCGGTTCGGGCAGCCCCAGCATTTT. Full variable domain (missing parts from reference TRBV28 and TRBJ1-5): DVKVTQSSRYLVKRTGEKVFLECVQDMDHENMFWYRQDPGLGLRLIYFSYDVKMKEKGDIPEGYSVSREKKERFSLILESASTNQTSMYLCASSLPPRFGQPQHFGDGTRLSIL.

The chain links TRBV6-5 to TRBJ1-6, with D possibly being TRBD1 (6 bases). V lost 2 bases to trimming and J lost 14 bases, with 19 bases between them. The CDR3 runs 15 residues. Germline V gene sequence: CDR1 MNHEY, CDR2 SVGAGI. CDR3: CASSYGGDTPGALHF. As DNA, the CDR3 is TGTGCCAGCAGTTACGGGGGGGACACACCCGGAGCCCTCCACTTT.

This clone was seen a handful of times. Other DNA sequences in the sample encode the same CDR3. The J gene is TRBJ1-1, the V gene TRBV10-3, with a possible D match to TRBD1 (5 bases). Deletions cut 0 bases from V and 5 bases from J, with 10 bases between. CDR3 length equals 14 residues. Per germline, CDR1 ENHRY and CDR2 SYGVKD. Here the CDR3 DNA reads TGTGCCATCAGTGAGTCGTCGGGGGGAACTGAAGCTTTCTTT. It codes for CAISESSGGTEAFF.

The rearrangement links TRBV11-2 to TRBJ1-4; no firm D call. Trimming took 2 bases from V and 3 from J, leaving 16 bases between them. CDR1 SGHAT and CDR2 FQNNGV come from the germline V gene. The CDR3 sequence is 17 residues long. The CDR3 is CASSLLGDFWANEKLFF. The CDR3 DNA reads as TGTGCCAGCAGCTTACTCGGGGATTTTTGGGCTAATGAAAAACTGTTTTTT. The whole variable domain, filled in from reference TRBV11-2 and TRBJ1-4, reads EAGVAQSPRYKIIEKRQSVAFWCNPISGHATLYWYQQILGQGPKLLIQFQNNGVVDDSQLPKDRFSAERLKGVDSTLKIQPAKLEDSAVYLCASSLLGDFWANEKLFFGSGTQLSVL.

The rearrangement joins TRBV7-6 to TRBJ2-3; a possible D gene is TRBD1 (5 bases). This CDR3 region has 12 residues. The germline V gene encodes CDR1 SGHVS and CDR2 FNYEAQ. V was cut by 5 bases and J by 11 bases, with 14 bases left in between. The CDR3 DNA reads as TGTGCCAGCAGCCCTAACGGGCAGGGGCAGTATTTT. Its translation is CASSPNGQGQYF.

In this sample, this clone turned up once. The chain recombines TRBV19 with TRBJ2-7, with D perhaps TRBD2 (6 bases). Germline V gives CDR1 LNHDA, CDR2 SQIVND (reference sequence). V was pared by 3 bases and J by 0 bases, with 12 bases between. This CDR3 comprises 15 residues. The CDR3 DNA follows: TGTGCCAGTAGTATGGATTGGGGGGACTCCTACGAGCAGTACTTC. This codes for CASSMDWGDSYEQYF.

Here the CDR3 reads CASSLDPGGDQPQHF. The CDR3 nucleotides are TGTGCCAGCAGCTTAGATCCCGGAGGGGATCAGCCCCAGCATTTT. V gene TRBV11-2 combines with J gene TRBJ1-5; the D gene is possibly TRBD1 (5 bases). The CDR3 totals 15 residues. CDR1 and CDR2 (germline): SGHAT, FQNNGV. Trimming took off 0 bases at V and 5 bases at J, with 11 bases between the two ends. Filled out from reference TRBV11-2 and TRBJ1-5, the complete variable domain reads EAGVAQSPRYKIIEKRQSVAFWCNPISGHATLYWYQQILGQGPKLLIQFQNNGVVDDSQLPKDRFSAERLKGVDSTLKIQPAKLEDSAVYLCASSLDPGGDQPQHFGDGTRLSIL.

The V and J genes are TRBV18 and TRBJ1-1, with D unresolved. The CDR3 is made up of 11 amino acids. The V end was cut by 4 bases, the J end by 3 bases, with 3 bases between. The germline gives CDR1 KGHSH, CDR2 LQKENI. This CDR3 is CASSRDTEAFF. The CDR3, as DNA: TGTGCCAGCTCACGGGACACTGAAGCTTTCTTT.

The J gene is TRBJ1-5, the V gene TRBV7-8; D unclear. Trimming pared 1 base from V and 6 bases from J, leaving 13 bases between. CDR3 length: 15 residues. CDR1 is SGHVS, CDR2 FQNEAQ, per germline. The CDR3 region has the DNA TGTGCCAGCAGCTTAGGGCGGGAGACCCTTCAGCCCCAGCATTTT. Residues: CASSLGRETLQPQHF.

The chain recombines TRBV5-6 with TRBJ1-5; D unclear. The CDR3 contains 16 residues. Germline V lookup: CDR1 SGHDT, CDR2 YYEEEE. V was cut by 1 base and J by 4 bases, with 15 bases left in between. The CDR3 DNA sequence: TGTGCCAGCAGCTTGTGGGTAGGGCGGATTAATCAGCCCCAGCATTTT. As protein: CASSLWVGRINQPQHF.

The V gene is TRBV5-1, the J gene TRBJ2-7, with a weak D call TRBD1 (5 bases). Germline V CDR1 and CDR2: SGHRS, YFSETQ. The CDR3 consists of 13 residues. V lost 2 bases, J lost 1 base, and 7 bases lay in between. The CDR3 is CASSFQGSYEQYF. Here the CDR3 DNA reads TGCGCCAGCAGCTTCCAGGGATCCTACGAGCAGTACTTC. The full variable domain, rest sourced from reference TRBV5-1 and TRBJ2-7, is KAGVTQTPRYLIKTRGQQVTLSCSPISGHRSVSWYQQTPGQGLQFLFEYFSETQRNKGNFPGRFSGRQFSNSRSEMNVSTLELGDSALYLCASSFQGSYEQYFGPGTRLTVT.

V gene TRBV9 combines with J gene TRBJ1-6, with D perhaps TRBD1 (6 bases). This CDR3 is built from 12 residues. Looked up from germline, CDR1 is SGDLS and CDR2 is YYNGEE. Trimming cost V 6 bases and J 10 bases, with 11 bases left between them. CDR3 in DNA: TGTGCCAGCAAGGGAACAGGGTCACCCCTCCACTTT. This translates into CASKGTGSPLHF.